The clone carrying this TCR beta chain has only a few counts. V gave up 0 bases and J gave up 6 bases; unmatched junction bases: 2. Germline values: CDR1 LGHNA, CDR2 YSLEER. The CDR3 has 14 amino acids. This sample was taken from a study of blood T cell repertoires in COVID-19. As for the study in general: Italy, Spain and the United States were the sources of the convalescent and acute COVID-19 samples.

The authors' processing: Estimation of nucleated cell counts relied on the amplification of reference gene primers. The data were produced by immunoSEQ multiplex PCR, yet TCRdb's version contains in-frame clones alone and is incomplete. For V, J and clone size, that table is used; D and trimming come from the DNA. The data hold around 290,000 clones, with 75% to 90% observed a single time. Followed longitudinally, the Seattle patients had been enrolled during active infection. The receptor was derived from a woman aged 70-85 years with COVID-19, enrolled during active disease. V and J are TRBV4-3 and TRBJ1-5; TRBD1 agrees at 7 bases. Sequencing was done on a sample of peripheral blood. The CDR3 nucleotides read TGCGCCAGCAGCCAAGAGACAGGGCTTCAGCCCCAGCATTTT. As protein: CASSQETGLQPQHF.